This T cell receptor (beta chain) was sequenced in a study of blood T cell repertoires in COVID-19. Study-level information: Some COVID-19 samples were acute and others convalescent; all came from the United States, Italy and Spain. T cells, B-cell-depleted T cells, or PBMCs provided the cDNA or gDNA that served as material.

Germline CDR1 SEHNR, CDR2 FQNEAQ (reference sequence). Between the trimmed V and J ends, which lost 5 bases and 6 bases, there was a span of 13 bases. The CDR3 covers 13 residues. Per the authors' pipeline: Quantification of nucleated cells was approximated via reference gene primer amplification. The repertoire was sequenced with immunoSEQ multiplex PCR; TCRdb's copy has only in-frame clones and lacks some. V and J calls and clone size are given by that table; D and trimming were obtained from the DNA. The table shows hundreds of thousands of clones, with roughly 88% occurring only once. Seattle-derived patients entered the study during active infection and were followed longitudinally.

The V and J genes are TRBV7-9 and TRBJ1-1, with unresolved D. This TCR was sampled from a woman aged 25 to 39 with COVID-19, enrolled during active disease. The material sequenced was peripheral blood. The CDR3 region is CASSQDPGSEAFF. The CDR3 DNA reads TGTGCCAGCAGCCAGGACCCGGGGTCTGAAGCTTTCTTT.